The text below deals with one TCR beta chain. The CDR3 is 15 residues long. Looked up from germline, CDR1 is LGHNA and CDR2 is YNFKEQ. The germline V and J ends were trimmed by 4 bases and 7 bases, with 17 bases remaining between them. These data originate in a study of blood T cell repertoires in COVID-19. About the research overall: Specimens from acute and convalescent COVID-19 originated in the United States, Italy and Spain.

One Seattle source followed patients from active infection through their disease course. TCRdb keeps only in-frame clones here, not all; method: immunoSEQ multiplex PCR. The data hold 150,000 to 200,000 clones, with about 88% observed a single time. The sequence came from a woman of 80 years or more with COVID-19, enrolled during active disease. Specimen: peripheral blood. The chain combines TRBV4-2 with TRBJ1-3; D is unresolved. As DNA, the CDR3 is TGTGCCAGCAGCCCGAGCCACGGCCGGGAGAACACCATATATTTT. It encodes CASSPSHGRENTIYF.